This T cell receptor beta chain was sequenced in a study of T cell responses to AZD1222 COVID-19 vaccine. The data were produced by immunoSEQ multiplex PCR, yet TCRdb's version contains in-frame clones alone and is incomplete. The sample holds 150,000 to 200,000 clones, 70% to 90% seen once. The CDR3 is 17 amino acids. The germline CDR1 and CDR2 sequences are SGHRS and YFSETQ. Trimming cost V 3 bases and J 6 bases; bases outside gene matches: 14. The rearrangement links TRBV5-1 to TRBJ2-1, with TRBD2 matching 8 bases. Sequenced here: peripheral blood, sampled 28 days after the second AZD1222 dose. This clonotype originated in an adult who received the AZD1222 COVID-19 vaccine. The CDR3 DNA is TGCGCCAGCAGCTCAGACCCCCGGACTAGCAGTTTCAATGAGCAGTTCTTC. It yields the protein CASSSDPRTSSFNEQFF.